This TCR beta chain is drawn from a study of blood T cell repertoires in COVID-19. The method was immunoSEQ multiplex PCR; TCRdb's version includes in-frame clones alone and lacks a portion of them. In the table there are 110,000 to 150,000 clones, around 87% of which are singletons. The sequencing input was peripheral blood. This receptor was taken from a woman between 40 and 50 years old with acute or convalescent COVID-19.

The CDR3 DNA reads as TGTGCCAGCAGCCAAGGCCCCCGGAGGGGCGGGGAGCTGTTTTTT. The encoded protein is CASSQGPRRGGELFF. The chain is built from TRBV3-1 (or the pseudogene TRBV3-2) and TRBJ2-2; tentatively, D is TRBD2 (6 bases). Germline V gives CDR1 LGHDT, CDR2 YNNKEL (reference sequence). V was cut by 1 base and J by 7 bases, with 13 bases left in between. This CDR3 is 15 amino acids long.